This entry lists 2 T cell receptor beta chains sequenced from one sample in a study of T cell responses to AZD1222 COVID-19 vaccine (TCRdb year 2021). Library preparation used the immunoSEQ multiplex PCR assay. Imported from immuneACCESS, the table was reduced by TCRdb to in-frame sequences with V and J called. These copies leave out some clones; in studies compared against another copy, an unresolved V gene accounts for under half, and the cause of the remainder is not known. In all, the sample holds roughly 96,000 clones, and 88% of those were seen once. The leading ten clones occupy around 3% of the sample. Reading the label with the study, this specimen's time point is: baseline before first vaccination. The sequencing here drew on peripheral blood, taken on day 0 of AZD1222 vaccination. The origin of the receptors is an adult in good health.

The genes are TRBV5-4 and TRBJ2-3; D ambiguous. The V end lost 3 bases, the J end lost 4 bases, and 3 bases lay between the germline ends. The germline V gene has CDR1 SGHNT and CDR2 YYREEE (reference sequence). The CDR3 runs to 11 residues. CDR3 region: CASSSADTQYF. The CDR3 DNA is TGTGCCAGCAGCTCGGCAGATACGCAGTATTTT.

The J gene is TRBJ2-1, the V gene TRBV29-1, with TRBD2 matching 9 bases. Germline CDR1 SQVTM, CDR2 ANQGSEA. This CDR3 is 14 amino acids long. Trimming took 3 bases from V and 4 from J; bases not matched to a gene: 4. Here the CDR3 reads CSVDSSGTYNEQFF. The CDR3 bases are TGCAGCGTTGATTCTAGCGGGACTTACAATGAGCAGTTCTTC.